Presented here are 30 T cell receptor beta chains from one specimen sequenced in a study of shared clonotypes between healthy human individuals. Measured with immunoSEQ multiplex PCR; TCRdb has only the in-frame clones, and not every one. The data show approximately 320,000 clones, 80% to 90% seen once. Sequencing input: memory CD8+ T cells sorted from blood. Subset meaning: CD45RO+ cells pooled with CCR7-negative TemRA cells. These receptors came from a man younger than 30 in good health.

This chain joins TRBV27 and TRBJ1-4; 8 nucleotides align to TRBD1. The V gene's germline CDR1 is MNHEY and CDR2 SMNVEV (reference sequence). This CDR3 region has 13 residues. Trimming removed 5 bases from V and 12 bases from J; junction bases left unmatched: 8. In nucleotides, the CDR3 is TGTGCCAGCAGTCCAGGACAGGGTGCCGAACTGTTTTTT. Its protein is CASSPGQGAELFF. Supplemented by reference TRBV27 and TRBJ1-4, the full variable domain reads EAQVTQNPRYLITVTGKKLTVTCSQNMNHEYMSWYRQDPGLGLRQIYYSMNVEVTDKGDVPEGYKVSRKEKRNFPLILESPSPNQTSLYFCASSPGQGAELFFGSGTQLSVL.

This clone was counted only a few times. The chain carries TRBV7-8 and TRBJ2-3, with no clear D. Germline V gene sequence: CDR1 SGHVS, CDR2 FQNEAQ. The CDR3 length is 16 residues. Trimming cost V 1 base and J 3 bases, with 14 bases left between them. CDR3 loop: CASSLGAQPGTDTQYF. As DNA, the CDR3 is TGTGCCAGCAGCTTAGGGGCCCAGCCTGGAACAGATACGCAGTATTTT.

The chain's CDR3 is CASSESGTGHLGSQYF. The CDR3 region has the DNA TGCGCCAGCAGTGAGTCTGGGACAGGGCATTTGGGGTCCCAGTACTTC. The chain joins TRBV10-2 to TRBJ2-5; 9 bases match TRBD1. This CDR3 has 16 residues. Trimming at V came to 0 bases and at J to 9 bases, leaving 11 bases not matched to a gene. Per germline, CDR1 WSHSY and CDR2 SAAADI.

The V and J genes are TRBV7-2 and TRBJ2-7; D remains ambiguous. The V gene's germline CDR1 is SGHTA and CDR2 FQGNSA. This CDR3 region has 17 residues. Trimming removed 1 base at V and 4 bases at J, with 20 bases between. This CDR3 is CASSLDRQARSFYEQYF. In nucleotides, the CDR3 is TGTGCCAGCAGCTTAGATAGACAAGCCAGGAGCTTTTACGAGCAGTACTTC.

The CDR3 is CASSDVARNEQFF. For the CDR3, the DNA is TGCGCCAGCAGTGACGTGGCCCGCAATGAGCAGTTCTTC. J is TRBJ2-1 and V is TRBV10-2; no reliable D call. CDR1 and CDR2 from the germline V gene are WSHSY and SAAADI. The CDR3 sequence is 13 residues long. V lost 3 bases to trimming and J lost 6 bases, with 9 bases between them.

Turning to this clone: A junction end diverges from the germline sequence, so it may reflect a read error. The rearrangement joins TRBV7-7 to TRBJ2-1, with a weak D call TRBD2 (6 bases). Germline assignment: CDR1 SSHAT and CDR2 FNYEAQ (reference sequence). The CDR3 covers 16 residues. The CDR3 sequence: CASSPSPGDSYNEQFF. CDR3 nucleotide sequence: TGTGCTAGCAGCCCATCGCCGGGGGACTCCTACAATGAGCAGTTCTTC.

The chain links TRBV7-9 to TRBJ2-7; 7 nucleotides line up with TRBD2. Germline CDR1 SEHNR, CDR2 FQNEAQ (reference sequence). This CDR3 is 14 amino acids long. V lost 5 bases, J lost 3 bases, and 7 bases stayed unmatched. The CDR3 protein is CASSTGGRDYEQYF. The DNA of the CDR3 is TGTGCCAGCAGCACTGGGGGGAGGGACTACGAGCAGTACTTC. The whole variable domain, remainder taken from reference TRBV7-9 and TRBJ2-7, is DTGVSQNPRHKITKRGQNVTFRCDPISEHNRLYWYRQTLGQGPEFLTYFQNEAQLEKSRLLSDRFSAERPKGSFSTLEIQRTEQGDSAMYLCASSTGGRDYEQYFGPGTRLTVT.

The CDR3 region is CASSLGQGTEAFF. CDR3 DNA sequence: TGTGCCAGCAGCCTAGGACAGGGGACTGAAGCTTTCTTT. The V call is TRBV6-5, the J call TRBJ1-1, with 9 bases aligning to TRBD1. The CDR3 length is 13 residues. Germline V gene lookup returns CDR1 MNHEY and CDR2 SVGAGI. Germline trimming cut 6 bases from V and 5 bases from J; bases unmatched to any gene: 4.

This sequence joins TRBV5-4 and TRBJ1-4; D uncertain. Germline assignment: CDR1 SGHNT and CDR2 YYREEE (reference sequence). The V end was cut by 0 bases, the J end by 3 bases, with 15 bases between. The CDR3 is 17 amino acids. Here the CDR3 reads CASSLDRGDGANEKLFF. DNA for the CDR3: TGTGCCAGCAGCTTGGATCGGGGAGACGGGGCTAATGAAAAACTGTTTTTT.

The chain combines TRBV6-1 with TRBJ2-7; perhaps D is TRBD1 or TRBD2 (5 bases each). CDR3 size: 15 residues. V shed 7 bases and J shed 2 bases, with 18 bases lying between them. CDR1 and CDR2 (germline): MNHNS, SASEGT. Here the CDR3 reads CASTPFGATAYEQYF. DNA of the CDR3: TGTGCCAGCACCCCCTTCGGGGCGACGGCCTACGAGCAGTACTTC.

Points on this clone: Other DNA sequences in this specimen translate into the identical CDR3. The chain uses TRBV19 and TRBJ2-7; 10 nucleotides match TRBD1. This CDR3 has 14 amino acids. The V and J ends lost 5 bases and 2 bases, in that order; junction bases with no gene match: 3. The germline V gene has CDR1 LNHDA and CDR2 SQIVND (reference sequence). The CDR3 coding sequence is TGTGCCAGTAGTCCCGGGACAGGGGCCTACGAGCAGTACTTC. Protein product: CASSPGTGAYEQYF. Together with reference TRBV19 and TRBJ2-7, the CDR3 gives the full variable domain: DGGITQSPKYLFRKEGQNVTLSCEQNLNHDAMYWYRQDPGQGLRLIYYSQIVNDFQKGDIAEGYSVSREKKESFPLTVTSAQKNPTAFYLCASSPGTGAYEQYFGPGTRLTVT.

This clone showed up just once. This chain's CDR3 is CASSVAVLTEAFF. CDR3 DNA: TGTGCCAGCAGCGTAGCGGTCCTCACTGAAGCTTTCTTT. V usage is TRBV9 and J usage is TRBJ1-1; D not certain. V was clipped by 0 bases and J by 4 bases, with 7 bases between them. Per the germline V gene, CDR1 is SGDLS and CDR2 is YYNGEE. The CDR3 length is 13 residues.

About this clone itself: Other DNA sequences in this sample translate to the same CDR3. The rearrangement links TRBV7-9 to TRBJ1-1, with D possibly being TRBD1 (5 bases). Trimming left V 5 bases short and J 3 bases short, with 7 bases between. The CDR3 is made up of 12 amino acids. Germline loops: CDR1 SEHNR, CDR2 FQNEAQ (reference sequence). The CDR3: CASSQGYTEAFF. CDR3 in DNA: TGTGCCAGCAGCCAGGGATACACTGAAGCTTTCTTT.

V usage is TRBV7-4 and J usage is TRBJ2-7, with TRBD2 identical over 10 bases. The CDR3 contains 18 residues. Germline V gene sequence: CDR1 SGHVT, CDR2 SQSDAQ. V was clipped by 1 base and J by 2 bases; unmatched bases: 11. Here the CDR3 DNA reads TGTGCCAGCAGCTTAGGCGGACTAGCGGAGGGGACTACCTACGAGCAGTACTTC. This gives the protein CASSLGGLAEGTTYEQYF.

The genes are TRBV7-9 and TRBJ1-4; possibly TRBD1 for D (5 bases). The CDR3 is made up of 16 amino acids. Germline CDR1 and CDR2: SEHNR and FQNEAQ (reference sequence). Trimming took 4 bases from V and 2 from J, leaving 14 bases between them. The CDR3 region has the DNA TGTGCCAGCAGCTCACCGACAGTTGACACTAATGAAAAACTGTTTTTT. It codes for CASSSPTVDTNEKLFF.

Written as DNA, the CDR3 is TGCAGCGTTGAAGCTCTGAACACCGGGGAGCTGTTTTTT. Encoded protein: CSVEALNTGELFF. The chain links TRBV29-1 to TRBJ2-2; D is unresolved. The ends were cut back, 1 base at V and 1 base at J, with 4 bases in the middle. Germline V gene data show CDR1 as SQVTM and CDR2 as ANQGSEA. This CDR3 spans 13 amino acids.

As concerns this clone: Distinct nucleotide sequences in the sample also encode this CDR3. The CDR3 DNA sequence: TGTGCCAGCAGTTACTCAGGGGGGAACACTGAAGCTTTCTTT. Residues: CASSYSGGNTEAFF. V usage is TRBV6-5 and J usage is TRBJ1-1; weak D call: TRBD1 (6 bases). V was trimmed by 0 bases and J by 1 base, leaving 6 bases between them. Per germline, CDR1 MNHEY and CDR2 SVGAGI. The CDR3 sequence is 14 residues long.

This rearrangement joins TRBV6-1 to TRBJ2-7, with D perhaps being TRBD1 or TRBD2 (7 bases each). Looked up from germline, CDR1 is MNHNS and CDR2 is SASEGT. The CDR3 is made up of 15 amino acids. Deletions cut 9 bases from V and 1 base from J, with 19 bases between. DNA for the CDR3: TGTGCCAGTGGGGGAGGGGGCCGGGATTCCTACGAGCAGTACTTC. Protein product: CASGGGGRDSYEQYF.

The genes are TRBV4-2 and TRBJ2-7; D ambiguous. V lost 2 bases and J lost 4, with 6 bases in between. Per the germline V gene, CDR1 is LGHNA and CDR2 is YNFKEQ. CDR3 length: 12 residues. CDR3 bases: TGTGCCAGCAGCCAACCCTCTTACGAGCAGTACTTC. It yields the protein CASSQPSYEQYF.

The genes are TRBV9 and TRBJ1-1; D is possibly TRBD1 (6 bases). Between the trimmed V and J ends, which lost 3 bases and 0 bases, there was a span of 9 bases. Germline values: CDR1 SGDLS, CDR2 YYNGEE. This CDR3 is 14 amino acids long. CDR3 nucleotides: TGTGCCAGCAGCGCGGGGGGCCTGAACACTGAAGCTTTCTTT. Translating gives CASSAGGLNTEAFF.

The V gene is TRBV5-4, the J gene TRBJ2-5; 9 bases align to TRBD2. The V segment lost 4 bases and the J segment 0 bases; nucleotides outside the gene matches: 16. This CDR3 contains 19 residues. Germline V gives CDR1 SGHNT, CDR2 YYREEE (reference sequence). The CDR3 reads CASSTGTSLGPRYQETQYF. CDR3 bases: TGTGCCAGCAGCACCGGGACTAGCCTTGGCCCTAGGTACCAAGAGACCCAGTACTTC.

In its sample, this clone was seen once. CDR3 DNA sequence: TGTGCCAGCAGTGAATTAACTAGCGGAGCAGATACGCAGTATTTT. Translation gives CASSELTSGADTQYF. The V and J genes are TRBV25-1 and TRBJ2-3; 8 nucleotides agree with TRBD2. From germline, CDR1 is MGHDK and CDR2 SYGVNS. With V trimmed by 1 base and J by 4 bases, 4 bases remained unmatched. The CDR3 totals 15 residues.

This clone was seen a single time. The chain links TRBV13 to TRBJ1-1; D gene uncertain. Germline V gene data show CDR1 as PRHDT and CDR2 as FYEKMQ (reference sequence). Trimming shortened V by 0 bases and J by 8 bases, and 10 bases separated the two germline ends. This CDR3 contains 13 residues. The CDR3 bases are TGTGCCAGCAGCTTAGGCCCGGAGACAGAAGCTTTCTTT. Its translation is CASSLGPETEAFF. Drawing the rest from reference TRBV13 and TRBJ1-1, the complete variable domain is AAGVIQSPRHLIKEKRETATLKCYPIPRHDTVYWYQQGPGQDPQFLISFYEKMQSDKGSIPDRFSAQQFSDYHSELNMSSLELGDSALYFCASSLGPETEAFFGQGTRLTVV.

This clone was seen a few times. The J gene is TRBJ2-7, the V gene TRBV9; D is unclear. The CDR3 totals 13 residues. V lost 8 bases, J lost 4 bases, and 16 bases lay in between. The germline V gene encodes CDR1 SGDLS and CDR2 YYNGEE. The CDR3 DNA is TGTGCCAGTTCCCCGAGACCGCAATACGAGCAGTACTTC. Residues: CASSPRPQYEQYF.

The genes are TRBV29-1 and TRBJ2-2, with a possible D match to TRBD2 (6 bases). This CDR3 spans 13 amino acids. In germline, CDR1 is SQVTM, CDR2 ANQGSEA. The CDR3 protein is CSALAVDTGELFF. The CDR3 bases are TGCAGTGCTTTAGCGGTCGACACCGGGGAGCTGTTTTTT.

CDR3 DNA: TGCGCCAGCAGCTGGACTGGGCTAACTTACAATGAGCAGTTCTTC. It encodes CASSWTGLTYNEQFF. This chain links TRBV5-1 with TRBJ2-1, with D possibly matching TRBD2 (5 bases). Germline CDR1 reads SGHRS; CDR2 reads YFSETQ. There are 15 residues in the CDR3. Trimming took off 3 bases at V and 4 bases at J, with 14 bases between the two ends.

This clone was counted once. V is TRBV11-2 and J is TRBJ2-5, with a possible D match to TRBD2 (7 bases). Trimming took 5 bases from V and 5 from J, leaving 21 bases between them. Germline CDR1 is SGHAT and CDR2 is FQNNGV. This CDR3 region has 16 residues. CDR3 DNA: TGTGCCAGCAGCGAAGGGGGGGGCCCCCTGTGGGAGACCCAGTACTTC. Amino acids: CASSEGGGPLWETQYF. Combining the CDR3 with reference TRBV11-2 and TRBJ2-5 gives the whole variable domain EAGVAQSPRYKIIEKRQSVAFWCNPISGHATLYWYQQILGQGPKLLIQFQNNGVVDDSQLPKDRFSAERLKGVDSTLKIQPAKLEDSAVYLCASSEGGGPLWETQYFGPGTRLLVL.

This clone showed up just a few times. V and J are TRBV19 and TRBJ1-1; 9 nucleotides match TRBD1. CDR1 and CDR2 (germline): LNHDA, SQIVND (reference sequence). The length of the CDR3 is 15 residues. Trimming removed 4 bases from V and 2 bases from J; junction bases left unmatched: 5. In DNA form, the CDR3 reads TGTGCCAGTAGTACTCGACAGGGGGTAAACACTGAAGCTTTCTTT. This gives the protein CASSTRQGVNTEAFF.

The chain links TRBV9 to TRBJ2-4; perhaps D is TRBD1 or TRBD2 (5 bases each). This CDR3 has 12 residues. V gave up 4 bases and J gave up 5 bases, with 7 bases separating them. The germline V gene encodes CDR1 SGDLS and CDR2 YYNGEE. Here the CDR3 reads CASSRDENIQYF. In nucleotides, the CDR3 is TGTGCCAGCAGCCGGGACGAAAACATTCAGTACTTC.

The chain links TRBV7-9 to TRBJ2-1; D may be TRBD1 (5 bases). Germline assignment: CDR1 SEHNR and CDR2 FQNEAQ (reference sequence). The germline V and J ends were trimmed by 6 bases and 1 base, with 13 bases remaining between them. The CDR3 extends over 15 amino acids. The CDR3 reads CASSYDSPSYNEQFF. Here the CDR3 DNA reads TGTGCCAGCAGTTACGACAGCCCTTCCTACAATGAGCAGTTCTTC.